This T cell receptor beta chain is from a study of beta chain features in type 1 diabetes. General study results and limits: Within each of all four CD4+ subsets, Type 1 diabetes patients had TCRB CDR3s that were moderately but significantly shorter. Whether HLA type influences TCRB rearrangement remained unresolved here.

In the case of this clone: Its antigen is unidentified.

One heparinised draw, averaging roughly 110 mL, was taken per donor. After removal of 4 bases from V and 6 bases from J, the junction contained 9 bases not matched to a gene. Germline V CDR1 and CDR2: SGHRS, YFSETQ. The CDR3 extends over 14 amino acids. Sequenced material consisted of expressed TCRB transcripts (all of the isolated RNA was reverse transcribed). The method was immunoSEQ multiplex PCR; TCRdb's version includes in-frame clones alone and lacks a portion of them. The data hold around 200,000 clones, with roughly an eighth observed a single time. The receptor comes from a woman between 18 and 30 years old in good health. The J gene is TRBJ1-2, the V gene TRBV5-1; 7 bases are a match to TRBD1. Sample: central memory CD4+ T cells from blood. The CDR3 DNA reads TGCGCCAGCAGCCCCTCTACTACAGGGGATGGCTACACCTTC. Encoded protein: CASSPSTTGDGYTF.